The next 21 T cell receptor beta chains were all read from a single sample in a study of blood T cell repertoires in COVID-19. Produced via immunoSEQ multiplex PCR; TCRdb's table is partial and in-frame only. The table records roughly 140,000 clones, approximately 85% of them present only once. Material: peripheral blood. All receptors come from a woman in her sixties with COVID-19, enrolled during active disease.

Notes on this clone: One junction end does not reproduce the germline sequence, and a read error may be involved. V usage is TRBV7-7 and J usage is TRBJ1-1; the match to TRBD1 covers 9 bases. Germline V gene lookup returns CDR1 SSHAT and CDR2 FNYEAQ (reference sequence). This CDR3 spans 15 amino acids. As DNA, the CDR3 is TGTGCTAGCAGCTCTGGGACAGGGCCCTCCGCTGAAGCTTTCTTT. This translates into CASSSGTGPSAEAFF.

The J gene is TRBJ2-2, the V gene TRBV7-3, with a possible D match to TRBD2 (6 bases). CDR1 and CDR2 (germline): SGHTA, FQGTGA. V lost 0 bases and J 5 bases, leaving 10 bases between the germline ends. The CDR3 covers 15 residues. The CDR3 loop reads CASSLTGGLTGELFF. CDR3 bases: TGTGCCAGCAGCTTAACGGGGGGTTTGACCGGGGAGCTGTTTTTT.

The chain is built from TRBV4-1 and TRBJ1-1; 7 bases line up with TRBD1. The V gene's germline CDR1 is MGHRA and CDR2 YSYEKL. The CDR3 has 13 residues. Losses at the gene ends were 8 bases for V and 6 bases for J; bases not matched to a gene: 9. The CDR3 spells CASVLQGSAEAFF. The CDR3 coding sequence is TGCGCCAGCGTCCTACAGGGGTCGGCTGAAGCTTTCTTT.

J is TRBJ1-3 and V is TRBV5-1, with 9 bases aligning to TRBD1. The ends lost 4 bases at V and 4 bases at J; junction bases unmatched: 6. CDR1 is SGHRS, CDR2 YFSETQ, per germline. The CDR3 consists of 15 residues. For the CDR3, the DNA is TGCGCCAGCAGCCCCGACGGGACAGGGGGAAACACCATATATTTT. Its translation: CASSPDGTGGNTIYF.

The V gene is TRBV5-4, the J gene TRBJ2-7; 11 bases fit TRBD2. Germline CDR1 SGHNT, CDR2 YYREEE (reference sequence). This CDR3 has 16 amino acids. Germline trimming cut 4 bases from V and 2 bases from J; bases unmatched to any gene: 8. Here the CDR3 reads CASSPGGLAEPYEQYF. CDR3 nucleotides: TGTGCCAGCAGCCCCGGGGGACTAGCGGAGCCCTACGAGCAGTACTTC.

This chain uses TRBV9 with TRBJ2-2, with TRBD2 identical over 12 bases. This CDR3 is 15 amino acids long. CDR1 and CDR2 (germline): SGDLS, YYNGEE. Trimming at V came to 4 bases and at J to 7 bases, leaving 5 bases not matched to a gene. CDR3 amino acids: CASSSSGGAVGELFF. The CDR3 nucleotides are TGTGCCAGCAGCTCTAGCGGGGGGGCCGTCGGGGAGCTGTTTTTT.

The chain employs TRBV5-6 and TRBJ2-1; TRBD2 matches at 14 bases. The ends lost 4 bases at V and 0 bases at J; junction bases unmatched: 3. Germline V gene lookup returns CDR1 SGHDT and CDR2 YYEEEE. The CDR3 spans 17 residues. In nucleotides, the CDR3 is TGTGCCAGCAGCCAAGGACTAGCGGGGGGCTCCTACAATGAGCAGTTCTTC. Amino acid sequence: CASSQGLAGGSYNEQFF. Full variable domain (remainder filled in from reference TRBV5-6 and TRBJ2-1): DAGVTQSPTHLIKTRGQQVTLRCSPKSGHDTVSWYQQALGQGPQFIFQYYEEEERQRGNFPDRFSGHQFPNYSSELNVNALLLGDSALYLCASSQGLAGGSYNEQFFGPGTRLTVL.

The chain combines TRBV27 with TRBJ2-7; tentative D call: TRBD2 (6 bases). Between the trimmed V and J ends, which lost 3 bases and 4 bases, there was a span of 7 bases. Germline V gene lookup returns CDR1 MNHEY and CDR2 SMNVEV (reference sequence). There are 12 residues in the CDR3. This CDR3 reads CASSFGGYEQYF. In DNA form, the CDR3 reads TGTGCCAGCAGTTTTGGAGGGTACGAGCAGTACTTC.

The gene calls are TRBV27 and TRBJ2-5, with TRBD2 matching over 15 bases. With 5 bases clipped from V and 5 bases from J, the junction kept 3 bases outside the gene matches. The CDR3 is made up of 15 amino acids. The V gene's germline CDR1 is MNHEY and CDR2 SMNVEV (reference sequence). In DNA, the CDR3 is TGTGCCAGCAGTCCAGGGACTAGCGGGGGGGAGACCCAGTACTTC. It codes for CASSPGTSGGETQYF.

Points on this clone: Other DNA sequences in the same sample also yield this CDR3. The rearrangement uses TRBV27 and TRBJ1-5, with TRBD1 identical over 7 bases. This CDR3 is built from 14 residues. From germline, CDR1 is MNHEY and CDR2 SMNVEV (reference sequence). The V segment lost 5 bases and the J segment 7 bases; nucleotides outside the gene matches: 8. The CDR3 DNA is TGTGCCAGCAGTCCTAGACAGGGATGGCAGCCCCAGCATTTT. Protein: CASSPRQGWQPQHF.

In DNA, the CDR3 is TGTGCCAGCAAACAGGGGGCTTCGATTGGCGGGGAGCTGTTTTTT. It specifies CASKQGASIGGELFF. The chain recombines TRBV2 with TRBJ2-2, with TRBD1 matching over 9 bases. Germline lookup yields CDR1 SNHLY and CDR2 FYNNEI. This CDR3 contains 15 residues. Trimming cost V 7 bases and J 7 bases; bases outside gene matches: 10.

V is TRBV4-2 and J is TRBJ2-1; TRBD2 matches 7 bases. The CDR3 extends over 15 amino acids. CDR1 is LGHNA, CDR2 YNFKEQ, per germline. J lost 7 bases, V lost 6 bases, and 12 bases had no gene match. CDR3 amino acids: CASSRWRGEGNEQFF. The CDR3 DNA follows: TGTGCCAGCAGTAGATGGAGAGGGGAGGGAAATGAGCAGTTCTTC.

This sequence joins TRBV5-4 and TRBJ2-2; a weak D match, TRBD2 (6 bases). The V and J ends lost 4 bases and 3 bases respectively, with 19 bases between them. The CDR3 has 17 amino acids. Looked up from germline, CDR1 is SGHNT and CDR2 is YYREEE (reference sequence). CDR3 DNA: TGTGCCAGCAGCACTTCTCCCGGGGGTGGTGACACCGGGGAGCTGTTTTTT. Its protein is CASSTSPGGGDTGELFF. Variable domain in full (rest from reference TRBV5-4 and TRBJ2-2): ETGVTQSPTHLIKTRGQQVTLRCSSQSGHNTVSWYQQALGQGPQFIFQYYREEENGRGNFPPRFSGLQFPNYSSELNVNALELDDSALYLCASSTSPGGGDTGELFFGEGSRLTVL.

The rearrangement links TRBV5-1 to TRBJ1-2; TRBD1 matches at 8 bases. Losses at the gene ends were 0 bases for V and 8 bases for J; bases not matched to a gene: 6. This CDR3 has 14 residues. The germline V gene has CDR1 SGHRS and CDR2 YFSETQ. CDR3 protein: CASSLAQGAPGYTF. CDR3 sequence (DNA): TGCGCCAGCAGCTTGGCCCAGGGGGCGCCCGGCTACACCTTC.

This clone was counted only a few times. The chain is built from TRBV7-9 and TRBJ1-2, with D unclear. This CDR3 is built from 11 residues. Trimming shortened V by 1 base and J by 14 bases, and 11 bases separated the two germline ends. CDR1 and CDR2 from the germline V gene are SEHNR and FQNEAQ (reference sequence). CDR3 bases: TGTGCCAGCAGCTTAGGAATCTTGCAGACCTTC. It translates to CASSLGILQTF.

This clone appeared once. DNA of the CDR3: TGTGCCAGCAGCGTAGCGGTCCCTACTGCCTACGAGCAGTACTTC. Translating it yields CASSVAVPTAYEQYF. The chain is built from TRBV9 and TRBJ2-7; D is unclear. The CDR3 is 15 amino acids. The germline V gene has CDR1 SGDLS and CDR2 YYNGEE. Trimming cost V 0 bases and J 2 bases, with 12 bases left between them.

The CDR3 sequence: CASRLRDRGSNEQFF. In nucleotides, the CDR3 is TGTGCCAGCAGGCTGAGGGACAGGGGTTCCAATGAGCAGTTCTTC. The rearrangement uses TRBV27 and TRBJ2-1, with 10 positions matching TRBD1. Germline CDR1 and CDR2: MNHEY and SMNVEV (reference sequence). There are 15 residues in the CDR3. After removal of 6 bases from V and 6 bases from J, the junction contained 8 bases not matched to a gene.

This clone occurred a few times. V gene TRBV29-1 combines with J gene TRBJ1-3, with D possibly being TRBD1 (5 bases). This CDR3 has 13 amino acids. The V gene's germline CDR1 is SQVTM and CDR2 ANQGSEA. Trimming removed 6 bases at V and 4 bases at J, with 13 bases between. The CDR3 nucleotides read TGCAGCGTATCCAGGGTCGGAGGAAACACCATATATTTT. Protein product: CSVSRVGGNTIYF.

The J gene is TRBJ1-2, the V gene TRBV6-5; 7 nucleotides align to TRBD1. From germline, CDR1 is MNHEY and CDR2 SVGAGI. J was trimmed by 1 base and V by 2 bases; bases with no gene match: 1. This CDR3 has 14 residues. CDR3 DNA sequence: TGTGCCAGCAGTTACACAGGGGTTAACTATGGCTACACCTTC. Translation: CASSYTGVNYGYTF.

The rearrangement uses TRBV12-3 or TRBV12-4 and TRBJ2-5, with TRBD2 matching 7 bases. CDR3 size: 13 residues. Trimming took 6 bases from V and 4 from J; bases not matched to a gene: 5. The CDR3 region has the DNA TGTGCCAGCAGCTCGACTAGCTCAGAGACCCAGTACTTC. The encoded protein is CASSSTSSETQYF.

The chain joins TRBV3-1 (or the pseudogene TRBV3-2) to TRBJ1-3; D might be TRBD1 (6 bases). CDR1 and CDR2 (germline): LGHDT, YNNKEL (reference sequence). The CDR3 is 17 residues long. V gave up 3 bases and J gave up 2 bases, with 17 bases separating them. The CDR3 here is CASSQHTGSSTGNTIYF. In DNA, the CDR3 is TGTGCCAGCAGCCAGCATACAGGGAGTTCTACTGGAAACACCATATATTTT.